Each of the 28 T cell receptor beta chains below was sequenced from the same sample in a study of blood T cell repertoires in COVID-19. Clones were sequenced by immunoSEQ multiplex PCR, and TCRdb holds only the in-frame ones, with some missing. The profile covers roughly 200,000 clones, with 88% appearing a single time and 5.5% to 7% taken by the ten largest. Sequencing was carried out using peripheral blood. These receptor sequences come from a man aged 35 to 55 with active or convalescent COVID-19.

CDR3 in amino acids: CASSKDRRTEAFF. As DNA, the CDR3 is TGCGCCAGCAGTAAGGACAGACGGACTGAAGCTTTCTTT. The V call is TRBV10-2, the J call TRBJ1-1; TRBD1 might be the D (6 bases). V gave up 5 bases and J gave up 5 bases, with 12 bases separating them. Germline CDR1 is WSHSY and CDR2 is SAAADI. This CDR3 region has 13 residues.

As for this clone: A read error may produce the germline difference seen at one junction end. Other DNA variants within this sample encode the same CDR3. This chain links TRBV6-2 or TRBV6-3 with TRBJ2-2; tentatively, D is TRBD2 (5 bases). CDR1 is MNHEY, CDR2 SVGEGT, per germline. The CDR3 has 15 residues. The CDR3 spells CASSSYAVVTGELFF. CDR3 bases: TGTGCCAGCAGTAGTTACGCAGTTGTCACCGGGGAGCTATTTTTT.

V and J are TRBV27 and TRBJ1-5; 10 positions agree with TRBD1. After removal of 4 bases from V and 6 bases from J, the junction contained 6 bases not matched to a gene. Per the germline V gene, CDR1 is MNHEY and CDR2 is SMNVEV (reference sequence). This CDR3 has 15 amino acids. DNA of the CDR3: TGTGCCAGCAGTTCCGGGACAGGGGATAGTCAGCCCCAGCATTTT. Its protein product is CASSSGTGDSQPQHF.

V gene TRBV15 combines with J gene TRBJ2-3, with 12 positions matching TRBD1. Germline trimming cut 3 bases from V and 7 bases from J; bases unmatched to any gene: 8. Germline V gene data show CDR1 as LNHNV and CDR2 as YYDKDF (reference sequence). The CDR3 is 16 residues long. The CDR3 sequence: CATSRDGTGGEYTQYF. CDR3 DNA sequence: TGTGCCACCAGCAGGGACGGGACAGGGGGCGAATATACGCAGTATTTT.

The rearrangement joins TRBV6-5 to TRBJ2-7; TRBD1 agrees at 7 bases. The CDR3 sequence is 13 residues long. V dropped 8 bases and J dropped 0; count of bases not matched to a gene: 4. Germline lookup yields CDR1 MNHEY and CDR2 SVGAGI. DNA for the CDR3: TGTGCCAGCGGACAGGCGCTCTCCTACGAGCAGTACTTC. It codes for CASGQALSYEQYF.

V is TRBV7-9 and J is TRBJ2-1, with 9 bases matching TRBD2. The V segment lost 4 bases and the J segment 0 bases; nucleotides outside the gene matches: 10. Germline V CDR1 and CDR2: SEHNR, FQNEAQ (reference sequence). The CDR3 totals 18 residues. The CDR3 sequence is CASSSRPMTSGSYNEQFF. In nucleotides, the CDR3 is TGTGCCAGCAGCTCACGCCCAATGACTAGCGGCTCCTACAATGAGCAGTTCTTC.

The genes are TRBV4-2 and TRBJ1-4; D possibly corresponds to TRBD1 (5 bases). Germline lookup yields CDR1 LGHNA and CDR2 YNFKEQ. The CDR3 loop spans 15 amino acids. V lost 0 bases and J 7 bases, leaving 12 bases between the germline ends. DNA of the CDR3: TGTGCCAGCAGCCAAGAGCAGGGCTCGGGTGAAAAACTGTTTTTT. Encoded protein: CASSQEQGSGEKLFF.

The chain combines TRBV5-1 with TRBJ1-2, with D tentatively TRBD1 (6 bases). The CDR3 is made up of 13 amino acids. Germline V gene sequence: CDR1 SGHRS, CDR2 YFSETQ. V lost 1 base and J 7 bases, leaving 11 bases between the germline ends. This CDR3 reads CASSLRTESGYTF. CDR3 coding DNA: TGCGCCAGCAGCTTGAGGACAGAAAGTGGCTACACCTTC.

J is TRBJ1-1 and V is TRBV4-2; 9 nucleotides align to TRBD1. V shed 1 base and J 0 bases; nucleotides not matched to a gene: 6. The CDR3 length is 17 residues. The germline gives CDR1 LGHNA, CDR2 YNFKEQ. The CDR3 loop is CASSQGQGDAMNTEAFF. The CDR3 nucleotides read TGTGCCAGCAGCCAAGGACAGGGGGATGCAATGAACACTGAAGCTTTCTTT.

J is TRBJ2-6 and V is TRBV5-6, with a possible D match to TRBD1 (6 bases). The germline V gene encodes CDR1 SGHDT and CDR2 YYEEEE. This CDR3 has 17 amino acids. V was trimmed by 1 base and J by 3 bases, leaving 14 bases between them. CDR3 region: CASSLLRGNSGANVLTF. In nucleotides, the CDR3 is TGTGCCAGCAGCTTGTTAAGGGGGAATAGTGGGGCCAACGTCCTGACTTTC.

V usage is TRBV19 and J usage is TRBJ2-3; a weak D match, TRBD2 (6 bases). This CDR3 has 13 residues. The germline V gene has CDR1 LNHDA and CDR2 SQIVND (reference sequence). The V end lost 9 bases, the J end lost 1 base, and 11 bases lay between the germline ends. As DNA, the CDR3 is TGTGCCAGCGGAGAGCGGGGCACAGATACGCAGTATTTT. This translates into CASGERGTDTQYF.

The J gene is TRBJ1-2, the V gene TRBV4-2; D gene uncertain. Germline V lookup: CDR1 LGHNA, CDR2 YNFKEQ. V gave up 0 bases and J gave up 8 bases, with 10 bases separating them. This CDR3 spans 13 amino acids. Here the CDR3 reads CASSQEPGYGYTF. CDR3 nucleotides: TGTGCCAGCAGCCAAGAACCGGGGTACGGCTACACCTTC.

The rearrangement joins TRBV10-3 to TRBJ2-1, with D perhaps matching TRBD2 (6 bases). V was clipped by 6 bases and J by 3 bases, with 24 bases between them. Looked up from germline, CDR1 is ENHRY and CDR2 is SYGVKD. The CDR3 is made up of 18 amino acids. The chain's CDR3 is CAISDISSGGTVYNEQFF. In DNA, the CDR3 is TGTGCCATCAGCGACATCTCCTCCGGCGGGACCGTCTACAATGAGCAGTTCTTC.

The genes are TRBV9 and TRBJ2-5; perhaps TRBD2 as D (7 bases). The germline CDR1 and CDR2 sequences are SGDLS and YYNGEE. Deletions cut 3 bases from V and 5 bases from J, with 14 bases between. This CDR3 is built from 14 residues. CDR3 nucleotide sequence: TGTGCCAGCAGCGCGGGGGGCTCTTATGAGACCCAGTACTTC. Protein: CASSAGGSYETQYF.

The gene calls are TRBV11-3 and TRBJ1-6, with TRBD1 matching 7 bases. V was pared by 1 base and J by 7 bases, with 10 bases of the junction left unmatched. Germline V gene sequence: CDR1 SGHNT, CDR2 YENEEA. The CDR3 has 17 amino acids. This CDR3 reads CASSLVLSGQMNSPLHF. Written as DNA, the CDR3 is TGTGCCAGCAGCTTAGTGCTCTCGGGACAGATGAATTCACCCCTCCACTTT.

This chain connects TRBV6-5 to TRBJ2-3; TRBD1 is a possible D gene (6 bases). Per the germline V gene, CDR1 is MNHEY and CDR2 is SVGAGI. The germline V and J ends were trimmed by 6 bases and 5 bases, with 15 bases remaining between them. The CDR3 loop spans 14 amino acids. The CDR3 bases are TGTGCCAGCAGCGGGACAATCGCGGTAGATACGCAGTATTTT. Its translation is CASSGTIAVDTQYF.

V and J are TRBV12-5 and TRBJ1-1; TRBD1 matches 9 bases. Germline V gene lookup returns CDR1 LGHNT and CDR2 FRNRAP. Unmatched junction bases numbered 9, after V lost 7 bases and J lost 0 bases. This CDR3 is built from 16 residues. In DNA, the CDR3 is TGTGCTAGTGCCCCCGGGACAGGGCCATTGAACACTGAAGCTTTCTTT. As protein: CASAPGTGPLNTEAFF.

The genes are TRBV27 and TRBJ2-3; TRBD2 is a possible D gene (6 bases). The V gene's germline CDR1 is MNHEY and CDR2 SMNVEV (reference sequence). The CDR3 covers 15 residues. With 6 bases removed from V and 2 bases from J, the gap between germline ends came to 15 bases. In DNA form, the CDR3 reads TGTGCCAGCAGCCATGGTCGGGGGACCACAGATACGCAGTATTTT. Translation gives CASSHGRGTTDTQYF.

V gene TRBV5-8 combines with J gene TRBJ2-7; TRBD1 is a possible D gene (6 bases). This CDR3 is 13 amino acids long. V lost 2 bases and J 7 bases, leaving 13 bases between the germline ends. Germline assignment: CDR1 SGHTS and CDR2 YDEGEE. CDR3 DNA sequence: TGTGCCAGCAGCTTTACAGGGCCTGTGGAGCAGTACTTC. Translating it yields CASSFTGPVEQYF.

The chain joins TRBV4-2 to TRBJ2-3; D might be TRBD2 (5 bases). The germline V gene encodes CDR1 LGHNA and CDR2 YNFKEQ. The CDR3 extends over 14 amino acids. Trimming took off 1 base at V and 0 bases at J, with 5 bases between the two ends. The CDR3 loop reads CASSQGGSTDTQYF. The CDR3 nucleotides are TGTGCCAGCAGCCAAGGCGGGAGCACAGATACGCAGTATTTT.

In its sample, this clone was seen a few times. The chain carries TRBV7-9 and TRBJ2-1; 8 bases align to TRBD2. The CDR3 sequence is 14 residues long. Germline loops: CDR1 SEHNR, CDR2 FQNEAQ (reference sequence). In DNA form, the CDR3 reads TGTGCGTCCCGGAGCGGGGGCCCGGAGAATGAGCAGTTCTTC. Translation: CASRSGGPENEQFF.

The chain combines TRBV6-1 with TRBJ2-3; 9 bases map to TRBD1. CDR1 is MNHNS and CDR2 is SASEGT in the germline V gene. V shed 2 bases and J 0 bases; nucleotides not matched to a gene: 15. CDR3 size: 20 residues. CDR3 nucleotide sequence: TGTGCCAGCAGTGAAATAGCCGGGACAGGGATGTTAATTAGCACAGATACGCAGTATTTT. Residues: CASSEIAGTGMLISTDTQYF.

Worth noting for this clone: Other DNA sequences in this sample translate to the same CDR3. The chain combines TRBV7-2 with TRBJ2-3; D uncertain. The CDR3 is 12 residues long. CDR1 and CDR2 (germline): SGHTA, FQGNSA. Trimming removed 6 bases at V and 0 bases at J, with 4 bases between. CDR3 region: CASSSSTDTQYF. CDR3 sequence (DNA): TGTGCCAGCAGTTCTAGCACAGATACGCAGTATTTT. Full variable domain (remainder filled in from reference TRBV7-2 and TRBJ2-3): GAGVSQSPSNKVTEKGKDVELRCDPISGHTALYWYRQSLGQGLEFLIYFQGNSAPDKSGLPSDRFSAERTGGSVSTLTIQRTQQEDSAVYLCASSSSTDTQYFGPGTRLTVL.

This clone was detected only once. V and J are TRBV2 and TRBJ2-2; D uncertain. Deletions cut 11 bases from V and 0 bases from J, with 16 bases between. Germline values: CDR1 SNHLY, CDR2 FYNNEI. The CDR3 is 15 residues long. The CDR3 is CAVYAEATNTGELFF. The CDR3 DNA reads as TGTGCCGTATATGCCGAGGCCACGAACACCGGGGAGCTGTTTTTT. Full variable domain (rest looked up from reference TRBV2 and TRBJ2-2): EPEVTQTPSHQVTQMGQEVILRCVPISNHLYFYWYRQILGQKVEFLVSFYNNEISEKSEIFDDQFSVERPDGSNFTLKIRSTKLEDSAMYFCAVYAEATNTGELFFGEGSRLTVL.

This clone was seen a single time. This chain connects TRBV19 to TRBJ2-1, with a tentative D call TRBD2 (7 bases). The CDR3 runs 15 residues. Trimming shortened V by 3 bases and J by 4 bases, and 13 bases separated the two germline ends. From germline, CDR1 is LNHDA and CDR2 SQIVND (reference sequence). The CDR3 DNA reads as TGTGCCAGTAGTATCGCGGCGGGGGCATACAATGAGCAGTTCTTC. As protein: CASSIAAGAYNEQFF.

This sequence joins TRBV6-1 and TRBJ2-2; maybe TRBD1 (6 bases). This CDR3 has 14 amino acids. The germline V and J ends were trimmed by 1 base and 7 bases, with 10 bases remaining between them. The V gene's germline CDR1 is MNHNS and CDR2 SASEGT. CDR3 in amino acids: CASSEVRGNGELFF. CDR3 nucleotides: TGTGCCAGCAGTGAAGTCAGGGGTAACGGGGAGCTGTTTTTT.

This chain joins TRBV5-1 and TRBJ2-5; TRBD1 might be the D (6 bases). CDR1 is SGHRS, CDR2 YFSETQ, per germline. The CDR3 consists of 15 residues. V was cut by 3 bases and J by 5 bases, with 17 bases left in between. This CDR3 reads CASSSLGPQGETQYF. CDR3 sequence (DNA): TGCGCCAGCAGCTCCCTCGGCCCCCAGGGGGAGACCCAGTACTTC.

The CDR3 spells CASSGRGEAFF. The DNA of the CDR3 is TGTGCCAGCAGCGGAAGGGGGGAAGCTTTCTTT. This rearrangement joins TRBV11-1 to TRBJ1-1; the D gene is possibly TRBD1 (6 bases). The germline V gene has CDR1 SGHAT and CDR2 FQDESV (reference sequence). The CDR3 is 11 residues long. V was shortened by 5 bases and J by 8 bases, with 9 bases between the two germline ends.